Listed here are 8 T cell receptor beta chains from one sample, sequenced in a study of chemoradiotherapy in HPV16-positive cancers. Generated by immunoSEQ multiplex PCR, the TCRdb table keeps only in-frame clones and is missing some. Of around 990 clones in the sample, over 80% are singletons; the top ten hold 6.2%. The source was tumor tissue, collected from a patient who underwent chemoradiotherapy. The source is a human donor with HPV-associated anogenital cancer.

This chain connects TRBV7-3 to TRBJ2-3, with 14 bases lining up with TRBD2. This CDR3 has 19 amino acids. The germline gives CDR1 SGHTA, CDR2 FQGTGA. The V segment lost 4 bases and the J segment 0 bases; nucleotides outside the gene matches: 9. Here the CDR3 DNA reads TGTGCCAGCAGCTCCCCCGGGACTAGCGGGAGAAGGAGCACAGATACGCAGTATTTT. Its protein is CASSSPGTSGRRSTDTQYF.

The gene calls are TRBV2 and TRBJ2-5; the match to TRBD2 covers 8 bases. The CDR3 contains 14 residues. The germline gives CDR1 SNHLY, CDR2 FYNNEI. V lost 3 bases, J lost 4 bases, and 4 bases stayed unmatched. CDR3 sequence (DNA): TGTGCCAGCAGTGATATTAGCGGGATAGAGACCCAGTACTTC. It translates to CASSDISGIETQYF.

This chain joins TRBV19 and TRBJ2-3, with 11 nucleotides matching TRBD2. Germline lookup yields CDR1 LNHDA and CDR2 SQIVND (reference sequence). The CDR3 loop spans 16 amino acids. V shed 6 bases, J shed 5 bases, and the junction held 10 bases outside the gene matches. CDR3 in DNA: TGTGCCAGTAGAGAGCTAGCGGGAGGAGGAGGAGATACGCAGTATTTT. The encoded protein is CASRELAGGGGDTQYF.

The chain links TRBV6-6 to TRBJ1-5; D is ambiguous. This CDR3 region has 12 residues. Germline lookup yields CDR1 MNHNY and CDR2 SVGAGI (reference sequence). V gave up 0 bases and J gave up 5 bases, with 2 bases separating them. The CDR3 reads CASSYSHQPQHF. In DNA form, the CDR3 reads TGTGCCAGCAGTTACTCTCATCAGCCCCAGCATTTT.

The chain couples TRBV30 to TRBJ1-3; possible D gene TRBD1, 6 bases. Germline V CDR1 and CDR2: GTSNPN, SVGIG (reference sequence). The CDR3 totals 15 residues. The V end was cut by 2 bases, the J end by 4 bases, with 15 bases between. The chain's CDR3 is CAWSPGGQGGNTIYF. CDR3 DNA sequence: TGTGCCTGGAGTCCTGGTGGCCAGGGGGGAAACACCATATATTTT.

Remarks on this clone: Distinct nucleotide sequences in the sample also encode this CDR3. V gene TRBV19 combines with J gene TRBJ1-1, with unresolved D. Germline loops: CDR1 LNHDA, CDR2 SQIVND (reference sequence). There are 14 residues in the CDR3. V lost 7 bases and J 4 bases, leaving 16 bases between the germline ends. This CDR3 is CASTPGGGITEAFF. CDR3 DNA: TGTGCCAGTACCCCAGGAGGCGGGATCACTGAAGCTTTCTTT.

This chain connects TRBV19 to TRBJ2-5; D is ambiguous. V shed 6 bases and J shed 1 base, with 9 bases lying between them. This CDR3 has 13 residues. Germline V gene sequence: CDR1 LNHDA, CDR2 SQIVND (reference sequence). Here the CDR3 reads CASSAIAQETQYF. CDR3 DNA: TGTGCCAGTAGCGCGATCGCCCAAGAGACCCAGTACTTC.

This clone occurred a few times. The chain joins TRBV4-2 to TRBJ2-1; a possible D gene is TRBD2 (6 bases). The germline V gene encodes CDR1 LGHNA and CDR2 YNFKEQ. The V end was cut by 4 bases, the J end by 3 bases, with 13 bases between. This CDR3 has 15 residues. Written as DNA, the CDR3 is TGTGCCAGCAGCCTTAGCGGCGCGAACTACAATGAGCAGTTCTTC. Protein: CASSLSGANYNEQFF.